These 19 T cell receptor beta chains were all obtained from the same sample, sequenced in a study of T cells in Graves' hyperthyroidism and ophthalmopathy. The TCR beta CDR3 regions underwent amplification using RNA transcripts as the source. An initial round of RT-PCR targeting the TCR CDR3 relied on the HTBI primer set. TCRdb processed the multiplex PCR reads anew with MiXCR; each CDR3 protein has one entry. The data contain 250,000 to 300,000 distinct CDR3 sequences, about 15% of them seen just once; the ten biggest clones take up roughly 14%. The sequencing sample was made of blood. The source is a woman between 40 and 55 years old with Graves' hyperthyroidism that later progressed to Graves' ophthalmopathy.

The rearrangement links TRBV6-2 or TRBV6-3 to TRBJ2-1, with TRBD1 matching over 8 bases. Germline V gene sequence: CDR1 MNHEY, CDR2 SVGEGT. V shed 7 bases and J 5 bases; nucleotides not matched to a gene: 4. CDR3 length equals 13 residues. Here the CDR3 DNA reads TGTGCCAGCATCTTGGACAGGGACAATGAGCAGTTCTTC. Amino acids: CASILDRDNEQFF.

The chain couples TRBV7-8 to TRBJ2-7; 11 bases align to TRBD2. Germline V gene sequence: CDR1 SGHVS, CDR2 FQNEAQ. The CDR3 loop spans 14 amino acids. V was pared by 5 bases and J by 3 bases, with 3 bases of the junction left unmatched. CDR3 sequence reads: CASSGSGRDYEQYF. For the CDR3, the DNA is TGTGCCAGCAGCGGTAGCGGGAGGGACTACGAGCAGTACTTC.

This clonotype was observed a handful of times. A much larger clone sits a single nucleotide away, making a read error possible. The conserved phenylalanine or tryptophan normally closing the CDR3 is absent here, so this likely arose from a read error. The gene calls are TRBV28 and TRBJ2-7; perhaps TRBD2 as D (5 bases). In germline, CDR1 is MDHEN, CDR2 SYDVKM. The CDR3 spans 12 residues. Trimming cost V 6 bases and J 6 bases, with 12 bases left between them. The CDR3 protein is CASSFEGTEQYL. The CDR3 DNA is TGTGCCAGCAGCTTCGAGGGTACCGAGCAGTACCTC.

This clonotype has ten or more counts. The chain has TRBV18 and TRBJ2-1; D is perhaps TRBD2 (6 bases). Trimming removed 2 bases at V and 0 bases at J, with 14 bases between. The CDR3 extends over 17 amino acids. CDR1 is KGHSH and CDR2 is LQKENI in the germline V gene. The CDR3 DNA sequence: TGTGCCAGCTCACCAGCGGGACCTTCGAGCTCCTACAATGAGCAGTTCTTC. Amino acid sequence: CASSPAGPSSSYNEQFF.

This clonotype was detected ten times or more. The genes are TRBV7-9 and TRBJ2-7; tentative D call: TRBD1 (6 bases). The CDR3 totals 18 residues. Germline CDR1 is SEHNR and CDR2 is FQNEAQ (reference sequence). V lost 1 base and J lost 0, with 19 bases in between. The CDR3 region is CASSLEPLLDRSSYEQYF. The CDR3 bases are TGTGCCAGCAGCTTAGAGCCCCTCCTAGACAGGAGCTCCTACGAGCAGTACTTC.

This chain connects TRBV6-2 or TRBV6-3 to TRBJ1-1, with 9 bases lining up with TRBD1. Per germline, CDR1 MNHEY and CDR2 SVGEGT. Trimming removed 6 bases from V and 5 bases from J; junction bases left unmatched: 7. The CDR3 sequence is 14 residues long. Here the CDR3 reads CASRPTGGGTEAFF. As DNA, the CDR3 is TGTGCCAGCAGGCCGACAGGGGGAGGTACTGAAGCTTTCTTT.

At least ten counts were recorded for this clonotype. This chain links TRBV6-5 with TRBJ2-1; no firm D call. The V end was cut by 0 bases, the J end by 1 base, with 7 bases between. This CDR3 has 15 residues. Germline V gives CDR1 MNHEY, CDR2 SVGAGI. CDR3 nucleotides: TGTGCCAGCAGTTACTCAGCTAGTTCCTACAATGAGCAGTTCTTC. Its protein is CASSYSASSYNEQFF.

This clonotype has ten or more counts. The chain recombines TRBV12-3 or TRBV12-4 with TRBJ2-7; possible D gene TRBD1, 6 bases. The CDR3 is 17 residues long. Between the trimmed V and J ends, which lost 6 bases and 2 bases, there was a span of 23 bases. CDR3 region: CASSSRWSGEPAYEQYF. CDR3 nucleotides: TGTGCCAGCAGCTCACGCTGGTCAGGGGAGCCCGCCTACGAGCAGTACTTC.

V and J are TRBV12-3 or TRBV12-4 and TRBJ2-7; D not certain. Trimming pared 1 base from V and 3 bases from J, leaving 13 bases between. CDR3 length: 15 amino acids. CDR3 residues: CASSLGLGYGYEQYF. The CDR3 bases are TGTGCCAGCAGTTTAGGGCTGGGGTACGGCTACGAGCAGTACTTC.

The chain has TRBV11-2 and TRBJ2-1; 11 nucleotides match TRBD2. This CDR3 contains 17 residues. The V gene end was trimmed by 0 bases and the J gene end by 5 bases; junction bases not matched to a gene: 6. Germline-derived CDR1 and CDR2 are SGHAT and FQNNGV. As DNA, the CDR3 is TGTGCCAGCAGCTTAGACGGGGCTAGCGGGAGGCACAATGAGCAGTTCTTC. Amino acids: CASSLDGASGRHNEQFF. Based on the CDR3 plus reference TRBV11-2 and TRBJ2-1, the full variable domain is EAGVAQSPRYKIIEKRQSVAFWCNPISGHATLYWYQQILGQGPKLLIQFQNNGVVDDSQLPKDRFSAERLKGVDSTLKIQPAKLEDSAVYLCASSLDGASGRHNEQFFGPGTRLTVL.

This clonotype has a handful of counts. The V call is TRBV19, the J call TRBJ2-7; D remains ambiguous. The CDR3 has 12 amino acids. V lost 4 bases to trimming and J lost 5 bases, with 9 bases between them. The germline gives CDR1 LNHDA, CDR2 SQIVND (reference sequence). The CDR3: CASSTGGHEQYF. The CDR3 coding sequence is TGTGCCAGTAGTACAGGTGGACACGAGCAGTACTTC.

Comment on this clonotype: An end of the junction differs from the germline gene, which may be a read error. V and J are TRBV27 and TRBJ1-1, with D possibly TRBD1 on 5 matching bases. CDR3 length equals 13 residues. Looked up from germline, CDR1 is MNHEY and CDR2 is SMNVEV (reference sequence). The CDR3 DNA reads TGTGCCAACAGTTTGGGGGGGAATACTGAAGCTTTCTTT. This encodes CANSLGGNTEAFF.

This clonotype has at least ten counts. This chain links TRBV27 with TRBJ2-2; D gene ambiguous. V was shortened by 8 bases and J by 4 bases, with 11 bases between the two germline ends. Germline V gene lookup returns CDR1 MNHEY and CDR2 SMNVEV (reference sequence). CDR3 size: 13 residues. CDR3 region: CASLPRSTGELFF. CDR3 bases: TGTGCCAGCCTCCCTCGTAGCACCGGGGAGCTGTTTTTT.

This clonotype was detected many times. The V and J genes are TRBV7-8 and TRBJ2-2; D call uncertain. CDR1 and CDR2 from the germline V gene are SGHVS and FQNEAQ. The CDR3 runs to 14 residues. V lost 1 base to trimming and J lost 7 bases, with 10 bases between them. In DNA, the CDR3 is TGTGCCAGCAGCTTAGTGTTCGATGACGGGGAGCTGTTTTTT. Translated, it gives CASSLVFDDGELFF.

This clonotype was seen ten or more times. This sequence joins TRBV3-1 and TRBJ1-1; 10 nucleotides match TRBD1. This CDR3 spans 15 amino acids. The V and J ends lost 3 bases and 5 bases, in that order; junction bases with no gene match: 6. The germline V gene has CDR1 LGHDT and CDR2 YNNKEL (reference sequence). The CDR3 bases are TGTGCCAGCAGCCACCTCGGGACAGGGGAAACTGAAGCTTTCTTT. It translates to CASSHLGTGETEAFF.

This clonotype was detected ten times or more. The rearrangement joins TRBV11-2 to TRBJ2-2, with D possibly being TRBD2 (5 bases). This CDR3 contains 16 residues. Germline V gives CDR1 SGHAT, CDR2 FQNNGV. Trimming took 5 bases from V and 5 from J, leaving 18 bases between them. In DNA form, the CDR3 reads TGTGCCAGCAGCCCTCCGGCCGGGGAGAGGACCGGGGAGCTGTTTTTT. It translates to CASSPPAGERTGELFF.

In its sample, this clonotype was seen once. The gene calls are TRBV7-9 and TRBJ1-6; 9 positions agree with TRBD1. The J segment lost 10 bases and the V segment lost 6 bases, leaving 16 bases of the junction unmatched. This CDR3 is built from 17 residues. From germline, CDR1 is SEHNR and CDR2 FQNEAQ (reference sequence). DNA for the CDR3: TGTGCCAGCAGATTAACAGGGGGCAAGTTTTCGGAATCACCCCTCCACTTT. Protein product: CASRLTGGKFSESPLHF.

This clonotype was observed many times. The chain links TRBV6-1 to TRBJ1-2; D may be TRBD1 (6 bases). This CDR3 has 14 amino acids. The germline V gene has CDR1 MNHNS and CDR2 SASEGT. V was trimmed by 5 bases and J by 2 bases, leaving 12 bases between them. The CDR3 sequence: CASSFQTGNYGYTF. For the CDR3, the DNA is TGTGCCAGCAGTTTTCAGACAGGCAACTATGGCTACACCTTC.

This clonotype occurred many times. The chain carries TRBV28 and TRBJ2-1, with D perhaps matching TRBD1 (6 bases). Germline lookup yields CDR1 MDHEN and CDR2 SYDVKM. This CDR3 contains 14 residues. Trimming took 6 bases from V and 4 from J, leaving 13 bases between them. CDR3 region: CASSRRDKYNEQFF. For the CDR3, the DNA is TGTGCCAGCAGCCGCCGGGACAAGTACAATGAGCAGTTCTTC. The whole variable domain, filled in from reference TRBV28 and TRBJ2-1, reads DVKVTQSSRYLVKRTGEKVFLECVQDMDHENMFWYRQDPGLGLRLIYFSYDVKMKEKGDIPEGYSVSREKKERFSLILESASTNQTSMYLCASSRRDKYNEQFFGPGTRLTVL.